This T cell receptor (beta chain) was identified in a study of response to subunit inactivated influenza vaccine (dated by TCRdb to about 2018). Study-wide context: Deep quantitative profiling of the T cell receptor repertoire was used in the study to follow responses to a trivalent subunit inactivated influenza vaccine. What the study reported, not specific to this receptor: The authors suggested that each seasonal influenza vaccination may recruit only a limited number of new T cells.

To prepare the library, RT-PCR was applied. The reads were generated on an Illumina HiSeq 2500. The public reads were reprocessed in TCRdb via fastp at Q25 and MiXCR, keeping in-frame beta chains. For every CDR3 protein sequence, its rows merge into one entry that carries the most common genes and DNA. The sample table lists roughly 780,000 distinct CDR3 sequences, under 20% of them with a count of one. Together, the top ten hold approximately 11% of the sample. Sequences KGHDR (CDR1) and SFDVKD (CDR2) are obtained from the germline V gene. The junction shows trimming of 4 bases on V and 5 bases on J, plus 22 bases between the germline ends. The CDR3 starts with the cysteine, ends with the phenylalanine, and has 17 residues. Only the CDR3 DNA is retained, 51 bases long and in frame from the first base. Notes on this clonotype: Its specific antigen is unknown. No much larger clone exists at a distance of one base, and base qualities are not known.

The TCR sequence derives from a man in his forties or fifties who received an inactivated influenza vaccine. Donor details come from another sample of the same person, matched by shared clones. Rearrangement joined TRBV24-1 to TRBJ2-5; a tentative D match to TRBD1 spans 6 bases. Sequencing was performed on PBMCs from blood, taken roughly 5 days after vaccination. The sequenced DNA is TGTGCCACCAGTGACCCGTCCGCAGGGGCCGGTGAGGAGACCCAGTACTTC. Translated, this is CATSDPSAGAGEETQYF.